This T cell receptor beta chain was identified in a study of beta chain features in type 1 diabetes. Findings and limits, study-wide: When Type 1 diabetes patients were examined, their TCRB CDR3s proved moderately but significantly shorter in all four CD4+ subsets.

The investigators reverse transcribed all of the isolated RNA, so they sequenced expressed TCRB transcripts. TCRdb keeps only in-frame clones here, not all; method: immunoSEQ multiplex PCR. This table has 15,000 to 20,000 clones, around 50% appearing once. This clone came up a few times. What it binds is not known. The length of the CDR3 is 13 residues. The germline V gene has CDR1 ENHRY and CDR2 SYGVKD. Deletions cut 2 bases from V and 6 bases from J, with 10 bases between. Researchers reported sorting CD4+ naive, central memory, regulatory and stem cell-like memory cells via CD45RO/CCR7/CD25/CD127/CD95/CD27.

The sequencing input was stem cell memory CD4+ T cells from blood. The sequence came from a man younger than 35 in good health. The chain carries TRBV10-3 and TRBJ1-2; D unclear. The CDR3 loop reads CAISEGLSDGYTF. CDR3 DNA sequence: TGTGCCATCAGTGAGGGACTGTCAGATGGCTACACCTTC.